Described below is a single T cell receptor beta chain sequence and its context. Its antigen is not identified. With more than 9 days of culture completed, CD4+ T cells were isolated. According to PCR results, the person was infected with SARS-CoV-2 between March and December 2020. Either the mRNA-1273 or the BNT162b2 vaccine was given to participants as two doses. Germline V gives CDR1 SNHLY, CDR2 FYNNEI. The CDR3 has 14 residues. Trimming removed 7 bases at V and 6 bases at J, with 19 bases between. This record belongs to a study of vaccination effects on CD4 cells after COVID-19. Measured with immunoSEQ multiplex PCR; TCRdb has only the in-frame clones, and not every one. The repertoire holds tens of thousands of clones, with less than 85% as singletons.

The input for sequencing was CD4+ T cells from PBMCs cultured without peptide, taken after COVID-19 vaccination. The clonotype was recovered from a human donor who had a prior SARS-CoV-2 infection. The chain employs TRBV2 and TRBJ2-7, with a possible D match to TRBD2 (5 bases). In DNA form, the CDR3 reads TGTGCCAGCAATTCCCTCCTACCCGGAGGCGAGCAGTACTTC. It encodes CASNSLLPGGEQYF.